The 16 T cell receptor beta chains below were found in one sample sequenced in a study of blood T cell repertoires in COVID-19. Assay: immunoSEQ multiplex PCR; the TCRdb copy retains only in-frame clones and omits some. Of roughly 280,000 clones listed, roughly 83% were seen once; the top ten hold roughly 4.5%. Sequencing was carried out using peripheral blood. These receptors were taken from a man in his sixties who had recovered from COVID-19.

CDR3 coding DNA: TGTGCCAGCAGCGCTCGACAGGGGGGTCGGAATGAGCAGTTCTTC. This codes for CASSARQGGRNEQFF. The J gene is TRBJ2-1, the V gene TRBV9, with TRBD1 identical over 9 bases. The germline gives CDR1 SGDLS, CDR2 YYNGEE. The length of the CDR3 is 15 residues. Trimming at V came to 3 bases and at J to 7 bases, leaving 8 bases not matched to a gene. The full variable domain, completed using reference TRBV9 and TRBJ2-1, is DSGVTQTPKHLITATGQRVTLRCSPRSGDLSVYWYQQSLDQGLQFLIQYYNGEERAKGNILERFSAQQFPDLHSELNLSSLELGDSALYFCASSARQGGRNEQFFGPGTRLTVL.

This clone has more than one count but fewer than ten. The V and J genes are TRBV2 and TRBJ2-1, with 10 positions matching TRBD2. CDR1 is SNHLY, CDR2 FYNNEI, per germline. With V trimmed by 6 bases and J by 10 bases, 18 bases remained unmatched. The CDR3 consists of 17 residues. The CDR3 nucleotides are TGTGCCAGCAGGGCCAGTCTCCTAGCGGGGGAGTCCTTGGAGCAGTTCTTC. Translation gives CASRASLLAGESLEQFF.

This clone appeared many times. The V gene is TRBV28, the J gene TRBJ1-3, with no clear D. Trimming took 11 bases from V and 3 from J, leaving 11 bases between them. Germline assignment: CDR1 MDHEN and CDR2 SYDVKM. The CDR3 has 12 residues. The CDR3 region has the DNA TGTGCCTCGGGGTTCTTTGGAAACACCATATATTTT. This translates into CASGFFGNTIYF.

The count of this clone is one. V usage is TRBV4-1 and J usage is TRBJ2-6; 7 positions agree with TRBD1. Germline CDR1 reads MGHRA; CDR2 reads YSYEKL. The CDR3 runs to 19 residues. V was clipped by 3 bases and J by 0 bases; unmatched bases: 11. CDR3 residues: CASSHANRGPLSGANVLTF. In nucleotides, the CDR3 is TGCGCCAGCAGCCACGCAAACAGGGGACCGCTCTCTGGGGCCAACGTCCTGACTTTC.

CDR3 in DNA: TGTGCCAGCAGCTTGGGTGGGAGACTAGCGGAGCAGTTCTTC. Its translation: CASSLGGRLAEQFF. The gene calls are TRBV5-8 and TRBJ2-1; 8 nucleotides agree with TRBD2. CDR1 SGHTS and CDR2 YDEGEE come from the germline V gene. This CDR3 has 14 residues. V lost 0 bases and J lost 10; bases outside the gene matches: 6.

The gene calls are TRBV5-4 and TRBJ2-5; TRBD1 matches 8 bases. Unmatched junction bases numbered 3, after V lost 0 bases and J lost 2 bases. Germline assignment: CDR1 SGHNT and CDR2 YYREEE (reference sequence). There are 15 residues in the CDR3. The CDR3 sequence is CASSLVQGAQETQYF. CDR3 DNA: TGTGCCAGCAGCTTGGTTCAGGGGGCTCAAGAGACCCAGTACTTC. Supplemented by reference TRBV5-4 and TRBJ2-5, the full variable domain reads ETGVTQSPTHLIKTRGQQVTLRCSSQSGHNTVSWYQQALGQGPQFIFQYYREEENGRGNFPPRFSGLQFPNYSSELNVNALELDDSALYLCASSLVQGAQETQYFGPGTRLLVL.

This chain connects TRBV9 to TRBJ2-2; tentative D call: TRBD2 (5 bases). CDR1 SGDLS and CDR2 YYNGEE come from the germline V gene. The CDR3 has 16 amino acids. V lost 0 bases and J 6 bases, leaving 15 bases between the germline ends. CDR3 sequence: CASSVGLGVGAGELFF. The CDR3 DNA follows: TGTGCCAGCAGCGTAGGTTTGGGAGTAGGCGCCGGGGAGCTGTTTTTT. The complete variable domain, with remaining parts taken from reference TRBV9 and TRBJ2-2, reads DSGVTQTPKHLITATGQRVTLRCSPRSGDLSVYWYQQSLDQGLQFLIQYYNGEERAKGNILERFSAQQFPDLHSELNLSSLELGDSALYFCASSVGLGVGAGELFFGEGSRLTVL.

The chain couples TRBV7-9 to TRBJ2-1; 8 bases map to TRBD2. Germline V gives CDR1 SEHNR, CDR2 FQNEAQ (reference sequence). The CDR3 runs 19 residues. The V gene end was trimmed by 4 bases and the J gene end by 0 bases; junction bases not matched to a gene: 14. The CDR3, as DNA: TGTGCCAGCAGCTCACCAGGCCGAACTAGCGGCCACTCCTACAATGAGCAGTTCTTC. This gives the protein CASSSPGRTSGHSYNEQFF.

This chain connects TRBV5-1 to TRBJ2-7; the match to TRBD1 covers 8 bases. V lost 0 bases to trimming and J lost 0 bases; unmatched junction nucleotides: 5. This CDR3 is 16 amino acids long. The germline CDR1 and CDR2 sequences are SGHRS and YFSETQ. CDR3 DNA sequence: TGCGCCAGCAGCTTGGCCAGCCAGGGGGCCTCCTACGAGCAGTACTTC. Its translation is CASSLASQGASYEQYF.

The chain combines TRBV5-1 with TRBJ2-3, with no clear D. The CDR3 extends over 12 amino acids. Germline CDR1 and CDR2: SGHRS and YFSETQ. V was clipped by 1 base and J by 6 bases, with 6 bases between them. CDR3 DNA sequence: TGCGCCAGCAGCTTGCAGCGCGATACGCAGTATTTT. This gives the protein CASSLQRDTQYF.

The CDR3 nucleotides are TGCGCCAGCAGCCCTGATTCGGGTTTCGTAACGTTTGGCTACACCTTC. Translation: CASSPDSGFVTFGYTF. This sequence joins TRBV5-1 and TRBJ1-2, with unresolved D. Trimming took off 4 bases at V and 7 bases at J, with 23 bases between the two ends. The germline CDR1 and CDR2 sequences are SGHRS and YFSETQ. The CDR3 has 16 residues.

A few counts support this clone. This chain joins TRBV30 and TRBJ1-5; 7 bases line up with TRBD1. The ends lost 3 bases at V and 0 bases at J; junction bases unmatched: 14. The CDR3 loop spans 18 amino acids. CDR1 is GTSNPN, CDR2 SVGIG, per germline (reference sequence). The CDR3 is CAWSADRDSFYSNQPQHF. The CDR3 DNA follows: TGTGCCTGGAGCGCGGACCGGGACAGTTTCTATAGCAATCAGCCCCAGCATTTT.

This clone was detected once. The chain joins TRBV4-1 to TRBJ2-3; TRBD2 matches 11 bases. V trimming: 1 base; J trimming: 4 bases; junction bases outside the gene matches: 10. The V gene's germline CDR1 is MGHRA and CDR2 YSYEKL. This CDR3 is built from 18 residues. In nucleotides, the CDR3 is TGCGCCAGCAGCCAAGCCGTTAGCGGGAGGGCCGGCGCAGATACGCAGTATTTT. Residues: CASSQAVSGRAGADTQYF.

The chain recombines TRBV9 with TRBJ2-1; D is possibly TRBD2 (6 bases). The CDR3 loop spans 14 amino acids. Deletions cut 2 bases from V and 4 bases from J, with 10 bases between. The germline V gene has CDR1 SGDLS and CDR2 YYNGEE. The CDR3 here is CASSVGGAYNEQFF. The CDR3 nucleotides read TGTGCCAGCAGCGTCGGGGGAGCTTACAATGAGCAGTTCTTC.

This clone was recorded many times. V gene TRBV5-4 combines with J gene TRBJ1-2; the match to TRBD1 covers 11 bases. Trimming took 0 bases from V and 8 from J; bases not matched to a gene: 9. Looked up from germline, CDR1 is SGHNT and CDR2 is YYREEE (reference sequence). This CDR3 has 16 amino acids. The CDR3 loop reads CASSLALGQGARGYTF. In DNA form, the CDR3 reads TGTGCCAGCAGCTTGGCCCTAGGACAGGGGGCTCGCGGCTACACCTTC.

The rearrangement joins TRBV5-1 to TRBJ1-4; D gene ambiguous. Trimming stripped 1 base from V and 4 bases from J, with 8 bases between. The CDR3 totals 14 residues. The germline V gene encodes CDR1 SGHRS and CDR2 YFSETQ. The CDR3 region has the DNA TGCGCCAGCAGCTTGCGCGCCCATAATGAAAAACTGTTTTTT. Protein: CASSLRAHNEKLFF. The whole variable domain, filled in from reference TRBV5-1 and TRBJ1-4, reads KAGVTQTPRYLIKTRGQQVTLSCSPISGHRSVSWYQQTPGQGLQFLFEYFSETQRNKGNFPGRFSGRQFSNSRSEMNVSTLELGDSALYLCASSLRAHNEKLFFGSGTQLSVL.